Sequencing of this T cell receptor beta chain was carried out in a study of OX40 agonist ivuxolimab in advanced cancers. Regarding the complete study: Ivuxolimab was a fully human IgG2 agonistic monoclonal antibody targeting the costimulatory receptor OX40 (CD134). Intravenous ivuxolimab was administered to patients every 2 weeks at six dose levels: 0.01, 0.1, 0.3, 1.5, 3 and 10 mg/kg. Of the roughly 54 dose-escalation patients, hepatocellular carcinoma was present in some 19, melanoma in approximately 15, renal cell carcinoma in 9 and head and neck cancer in 9. In the dose-escalation cohort, around four fifths of patients were male, and the mean age was around 60 years, with a range of about 23 to 80. Patients were allowed to have had prior anti-PD-1, anti-PD-L1 or anti-CTLA-4 therapy, and around 43% of the dose-escalation patients had been treated with checkpoint inhibitors. Partial responses were achieved by three dose-escalation patients, of whom one had hepatocellular carcinoma and two had cutaneous melanoma. Peripheral TCRbeta sequencing was intended to test whether TCR sequence diversity was altered and clonal T-cell expansion was caused by ivuxolimab. The paper describes the monotherapy dose-escalation part (N of about 54 patients) of the phase I trial of ivuxolimab.

V and J are truncated by 9 bases and 4 bases respectively, leaving an intervening sequence of 7 bases. For CDR1 and CDR2, the germline V gene (reference sequence) lists LNHDA and SQIVND. Counted from cysteine to phenylalanine, this CDR3 has 12 amino acids. Kept here is only the CDR3 DNA, which spans 36 bases and is read in frame from base 1. What the work shows at the level of the full study, not this receptor alone: At doses of 0.1 to 3.0 mg/kg, clonal expansion of both CD4+ and CD8+ blood T cells was observed from baseline to week 6. In the 0.1-3.0 mg/kg groups, partial responders had among the lowest normalized peripheral clonal expansion, particularly in CD8+ T cells. Low levels of normalized T-cell clonal expansion were also seen in some nonresponding patients. On average, CD8+ T cells showed more expanded clones than CD4+ T cells after ivuxolimab. The antigen specificity of the peripheral T cells that underwent clonal expansion was not determined.

Concerning this clone itself: Its antigen is still unknown. There are no base qualities to consult, and no much larger clone falls within one base.

Genomic DNA was isolated from the sorted cells so that the TCRbeta CDR3 region could be sequenced. The immunoSEQ Assay was used to sequence the TCRbeta CDR3 regions. This is the immuneACCESS table as TCRdb keeps it, with only in-frame sequences that have V and J called. A part of the clones is gone; compared with another copy, unresolved V genes explain less than half, and the rest is unexplained. The sample table shows tens of thousands of clones, and over 80% are seen once. Around 25% of the sample rests with the top ten. Patients with a history of autoimmune disease or receiving systemic immunosuppression were excluded from the trial. In every dose cohort, peripheral blood was drawn for TCR sequencing at baseline, cycle 4 day 1, and cycle 7 day 1. Samples came from an open-label, multicenter, first-in-human phase I dose-escalation trial of ivuxolimab. The trial enrolled adults with locally advanced or metastatic head and neck squamous cell, hepatocellular, melanoma or renal cell carcinoma. CD4+ and CD8+ T cells were sorted separately from peripheral blood before TCR sequencing.

The rearrangement joined TRBV19 to TRBJ1-6; the D gene identity is not certain. The receptor comes from an adult with an advanced solid tumor such as melanoma, head and neck, liver or kidney cancer. The sample consisted of CD4+ or CD8+ T cells sorted from blood, taken in a trial of the OX40 agonist ivuxolimab. The encoded CDR3 is CARGRYNSPLHF. The nucleotide sequence reads TGTGCCAGGGGAAGATATAATTCACCCCTCCACTTT.